A selection of T cell receptor beta chains follows, all from one sample in a study of cytomegalovirus exposure and HLA in healthy donors. TCRdb's copy holds only in-frame clones and misses some; the assay was immunoSEQ multiplex PCR. The sample includes about 140,000 clones, approximately 80% seen only once; the top ten take 4.5% to 6%. The sequencing sample was made of PBMCs. The receptors derive from a male donor in good health and CMV-seronegative. Each CDR3 is given with its conserved first and last residue. The D gene is left open where the match is weak. The size field is filled for only some rows; it gives once, few, many or a size class.

cdr3_aa: CASSHAGTYEQYF
cdr3_nt: TGTGCCAGCAGCCACGCGGGGACCTACGAGCAGTACTTC
v_call: TRBV5-6
clone_size: .
d_call: .
j_call: TRBJ2-7

cdr3_aa: CASSYIGGVGIQYF
cdr3_nt: TGTGCCAGCAGTTACATTGGCGGGGTCGGCATTCAGTACTTC
v_call: TRBV6-5
clone_size: few
d_call: .
j_call: TRBJ2-4

cdr3_aa: CAASTSGTGNEQFF
cdr3_nt: TGTGCCGCATCGACTAGCGGGACGGGGAATGAGCAGTTCTTC
v_call: TRBV10-3
clone_size: .
d_call: TRBD2
j_call: TRBJ2-1

cdr3_aa: CASSQGAADNEQFF
cdr3_nt: TGCGCCAGCAGCCAAGGAGCTGCGGACAATGAGCAGTTCTTC
v_call: TRBV4-3
clone_size: .
d_call: .
j_call: TRBJ2-1

cdr3_aa: CASSPPRITEAFF
cdr3_nt: TGTGCCAGCAGCCCGCCCAGGATCACTGAAGCTTTCTTT
v_call: TRBV7-9
clone_size: few
d_call: .
j_call: TRBJ1-1

cdr3_aa: CASSQDPPGGLTEQYF
cdr3_nt: TGCGCCAGCAGCCAAGATCCGCCAGGGGGTTTAACCGAGCAGTACTTC
v_call: TRBV4-3
clone_size: .
d_call: TRBD1
j_call: TRBJ2-7

cdr3_aa: CASSLLERNTEAFF
cdr3_nt: TGTGCCAGCAGCCTCCTGGAGAGGAACACTGAAGCTTTCTTT
v_call: TRBV7-8
clone_size: .
d_call: .
j_call: TRBJ1-1

cdr3_aa: CASSLGQNYGYTF
cdr3_nt: TGTGCCAGCAGTTTGGGGCAGAATTATGGCTACACCTTC
v_call: TRBV27
clone_size: .
d_call: .
j_call: TRBJ1-2

cdr3_aa: CAPGPLHF
cdr3_nt: TGTGCCCCGGGGCCCCTCCACTTT
v_call: TRBV19
clone_size: once
d_call: .
j_call: TRBJ1-6

cdr3_aa: CASSHVEQYF
cdr3_nt: TGCGCCAGCAGTCACGTAGAGCAGTACTTC
v_call: TRBV23-1
clone_size: .
d_call: .
j_call: TRBJ2-7

cdr3_aa: CASSLYGTGSNQPQHF
cdr3_nt: TGTGCCAGCAGCTTATATGGGACAGGGTCCAATCAGCCCCAGCATTTT
v_call: TRBV7-2
clone_size: .
d_call: TRBD1
j_call: TRBJ1-5

cdr3_aa: CASSPSGGGPNEQFF
cdr3_nt: TGTGCCAGCTCACCCTCGGGGGGGGGCCCCAATGAGCAGTTCTTC
v_call: TRBV18
clone_size: .
d_call: TRBD2
j_call: TRBJ2-1

cdr3_aa: CASSFGENYGYTF
cdr3_nt: TGTGCCAGCAGCTTTGGGGAGAACTATGGCTACACCTTC
v_call: TRBV5-4
clone_size: .
d_call: .
j_call: TRBJ1-2

cdr3_aa: CASSFTGGEQYF
cdr3_nt: TGCGCCAGCAGCTTCACGGGTGGCGAGCAGTACTTC
v_call: TRBV5-1
clone_size: once
d_call: .
j_call: TRBJ2-7

cdr3_aa: CASSDKQPQEGFF
cdr3_nt: TGTGCCAGCAGTGATAAACAGCCTCAAGAGGGGTTCTTC
v_call: TRBV2
clone_size: .
d_call: .
j_call: TRBJ2-1